The clone carrying this T cell receptor (beta chain) was observed at least ten times. Antigen unknown. The sample belongs to a study of CD8+CD57+ T cells in acquired aplastic anemia. On the study more broadly: The mean DNA yield obtained from sorted CD4+ and CD8+ cells came to about 3 ug.

General study points: A significant difference in CD8+ Simpson's diversity between patients and controls was not found. Patients and controls shared over 25 CD8+ CDR3 sequences, highly expressed in patients.

It was patients with CD8+CD57+ cell expansion by flow cytometry who were chosen for sequencing. Investigators profiled TCR beta VDJ and CDR3 from genomic DNA template. TCRdb reprocessed the reads with MiXCR, giving one entry per CDR3 protein. Among 200,000 or so distinct CDR3 sequences listed, under 55% were seen once. This CDR3 is 15 amino acids long. Looked up from germline, CDR1 is SGHTA and CDR2 is FQGTGA. Trimming stripped 4 bases from V and 6 bases from J, with 15 bases between. Specimen: sorted CD4+, CD8+, or CD8+CD57+ T cells (not recorded which) from PBMCs. This rearrangement joins TRBV7-3 to TRBJ2-2; tentatively, D is TRBD1 (6 bases). The sequence was collected from a human donor with aplastic anemia. Here the CDR3 reads CASSSDNRASGELFF. The CDR3 region has the DNA TGTGCCAGCAGCTCAGATAACAGGGCGTCCGGGGAGCTGTTTTTT.